This T cell receptor (beta chain) was retrieved from a study of shared clonotypes between healthy human individuals. Study context: Per donor, three plates held CD4 naive cells, three held CD4 memory, two held CD8 naive and one held CD8 memory.

The naive CD8 subset, CD45RO-negative cells positively selected for CCR7, excluded terminally differentiated effector memory CD45RA+ cells. Each donor was a Caucasian adult residing in Nashville, Tennessee. Whole-study findings and limits: For naive CD4 cells, around 5% of clonotypes were shared across four donors.

About this clone: The target antigen is unknown.

The length of the CDR3 is 14 residues. Trimming pared 3 bases from V and 5 bases from J, leaving 11 bases between. The germline V gene has CDR1 LNHDA and CDR2 SQIVND (reference sequence). When replicate PCRs were run on sorted subsets, they used approximately 0.2 ug DNA, approximately 33,000 T cell genomes. TCRdb's table, derived via immunoSEQ multiplex PCR, lists solely in-frame clones and lacks some. The repertoire holds about 2,200,000 clones, with about 93% as singletons. The clonotype comes from a man aged 18-30 years in good health. Some clones in this sample may be carry-over from other donors' samples. Sequencing was carried out using naive CD8+ T cells from PBMCs. The V and J genes are TRBV19 and TRBJ1-5, with no clear D. This CDR3 reads CASSIFGFDQPQHF. CDR3 nucleotides: TGTGCCAGTAGTATTTTTGGGTTCGATCAGCCCCAGCATTTT.